This T cell receptor beta chain was sequenced in a study of early T cells in non-severe SARS-CoV-2 infection. Overall study context: Investigators sequenced bulk RNA drawn from unsorted whole blood, and chains remained unpaired. Overall study results and limits: VDJdb matching favored anti-spike CD8 responses, missing private and CD4 specificities.

Attached unique molecular identifiers marked individual cDNA molecules. TCRdb ran MiXCR on the 5' RACE reads and lists one entry per CDR3 protein. The table has roughly 100,000 distinct CDR3 sequences, more than 10% seen once. The V and J ends lost 2 bases and 6 bases, in that order; junction bases with no gene match: 8. The CDR3 spans 15 residues. CDR1 is SGHRS, CDR2 YFSETQ, per germline. This clonotype has a count of ten or more. The antigen remains unidentified. The input for sequencing was whole blood, taken at baseline. This sequence was found in an adult who was a healthcare worker with PCR-confirmed SARS-CoV-2 infection or an uninfected control (not recorded which). The chain links TRBV5-1 to TRBJ1-1; 9 nucleotides align to TRBD1. The CDR3 DNA follows: TGCGCCAGCAGCTTTCCGGGACAGGGAAAATCTGAAGCTTTCTTT. Protein product: CASSFPGQGKSEAFF.